The rows below give T cell receptor beta chains drawn from one sample of a study of regulatory T cells in long-lasting Graves disease. TCRdb used MiXCR to reprocess the multiplex PCR reads, holding one entry per CDR3 protein. The data show hundreds of thousands of distinct CDR3 sequences, under 25% seen once. The sample here was peripheral blood mononuclear cells (PBMCs), taken when the disease was refractory, from a patient treated with antithyroid drugs. These receptors were obtained from a female donor with Graves disease. CDR3s include the opening cysteine and the closing phenylalanine or tryptophan. D genes are given only for firm matches. Clone sizes are given selectively: once, few, many, or a class where the clone is expanded.

d_call clone_size cdr3_length j_call v_call cdr3_nt cdr3_aa
- - 14 TRBJ2-2 TRBV6-2/TRBV6-3 TGTGCCAGCAGTTACTCAGAGAACACCGGGGAGCTGTTTTTT CASSYSENTGELFF
- few 14 TRBJ2-2 TRBV19 TGTGCCAGTAGTTTCGCGGCGAACACCGAGGAGCTGTTTTTT CASSFAANTEELFF
- many 15 TRBJ1-2 TRBV6-1 TGTGCCAGCAGTGAATATCGTGCCAGGGGTTATGGCTACACCTTC CASSEYRARGYGYTF
- - 18 TRBJ2-6 TRBV11-2 TGTGCCAGCAGCTTCTCGCTGGGTCTGAACTCTGGGGCCAACGTCCTGACTTTC CASSFSLGLNSGANVLTF
- few 14 TRBJ2-4 TRBV7-3 TGTGCCAGCAGCGCCGACAGATGGTTGAACATTCAGTACTTC CASSADRWLNIQYF
- few 14 TRBJ2-1 TRBV6-2/TRBV6-3 TGTGCCAGCAGTTACTCGGACAGTTACAATGAGCAGTTCTTC CASSYSDSYNEQFF
TRBD2 - 16 TRBJ2-2 TRBV6-1 TGTGCCAGCAGTACATCCGGGACTATTAACACCGGGGAGCTGTTTTTT CASSTSGTINTGELFF
- once 15 TRBJ2-4 TRBV7-2 TGTGCCAGCAGCTTAGATCCGACAGCCAAAAACATTCAATACTTC CASSLDPTAKNIQYF
- many 18 TRBJ2-2 TRBV6-1 TGTGCCAGCAGTCGACTCAGGGGCAGGCCAACGAACACCGGGGAGCTGTTTTTT CASSRLRGRPTNTGELFF
- - 13 TRBJ2-7 TRBV29-1 TGCAGCGTTCACGGGGGCCAGTCCTACGAGCAGTACTTC CSVHGGQSYEQYF
- - 13 TRBJ1-4 TRBV7-2 TGTGCCAGCAGCTCGTGGCCGGAGGAAAAACTGTTTTTT CASSSWPEEKLFF
TRBD1 many 13 TRBJ1-1 TRBV28 TGTGCCAGCAGACGACAGGGGAGCACTGAAGCTTTCTTT CASRRQGSTEAFF
- - 14 TRBJ2-7 TRBV7-9 TGTGCCAGCAGCTCCCCCGTAGGGGGGGACGAGCAGTACTTC CASSSPVGGDEQYF
TRBD2 - 15 TRBJ2-3 TRBV4-2 TGTGCCAGCAGCCAAGGACCAGCGGGAGGGAATACGCAGTATTTT CASSQGPAGGNTQYF
TRBD1 few 15 TRBJ1-6 TRBV7-9 TGTGCCAGCAGCTCACAGGGACAGACTAATTCACCCCTCCACTTT CASSSQGQTNSPLHF
TRBD2 - 14 TRBJ2-7 TRBV11-1 TGTGCCAGCAGCTTACCCGGGACTACCTACGAGCAGTACTTC CASSLPGTTYEQYF
- - 14 TRBJ2-7 TRBV28 TGTGCCGGCAGTTTTTCGCAGGGGAAGGACGAGCAGTACTTC CAGSFSQGKDEQYF
- - 12 TRBJ2-7 TRBV20-1 TGCAGTGCACCCCGGGTGCAGAACGAGCAGTACTTC CSAPRVQNEQYF
- many 14 TRBJ2-5 TRBV9 TGTGCCAGCAGCGTCTTTGGCGGGAAAGAGACCCAGTACTTC CASSVFGGKETQYF
- few 15 TRBJ2-5 TRBV7-9 TGTGCCAGCAGCTCCGGGAGAACCGGTGGGGAGACCCAGTACTTC CASSSGRTGGETQYF
- - 12 TRBJ1-1 TRBV7-2 TGTGCCAGCAGCTTATCCCAGGGACTGGCTTTCTTT CASSLSQGLAFF
TRBD1 - 15 TRBJ2-2 TRBV18 TGTGCCAGCTCACCGGGACAGGGGAAAACCGGGGAGCTGTTTTTT CASSPGQGKTGELFF
TRBD2 - 16 TRBJ2-7 TRBV13 TGTGCCAGCAGCGTACTAGCGGGAGGGCCAGGGTACGAGCAGTACTTC CASSVLAGGPGYEQYF
- few 12 TRBJ2-7 TRBV20-1 TGCAGTATAAGGCTAGACTCCTACGAGCAGTACTTC CSIRLDSYEQYF
- - 11 TRBJ2-7 TRBV20-1 TGCAGTGAGCTAGTTCTTTACGAGCAGTACTTC CSELVLYEQYF
TRBD2 many 16 TRBJ2-7 TRBV27 TGTGCCAGCAGTTTAAAAGCCGGGACTAGAGTCTCCGAGCAGTACTTC CASSLKAGTRVSEQYF
- few 15 TRBJ2-5 TRBV3-1 TGTGCCAGCAGCCAAGATCAATTGGACCAAGAGACCCAGTACTTC CASSQDQLDQETQYF
- - 14 TRBJ2-5 TRBV4-1 TGCGCCAGCAGCCCGGGACGGGACCAAGAGACCCAGTACTTC CASSPGRDQETQYF
TRBD1 few 14 TRBJ1-5 TRBV5-1 TGCGCCAGCAGCCCGACAGGGGAAGGTCAGCCCCAGCATTTT CASSPTGEGQPQHF
- - 16 TRBJ2-7 TRBV9 TGTGCCAGCAGCGTAGAGCCTGAGGGGCCACCTCGAGAGCAGTACTTC CASSVEPEGPPREQYF
TRBD1 many 15 TRBJ1-6 TRBV7-2 TGTGCCAGCAGCTTGGAGACAGGGTTGGGTTCACCCCTCCACTTT CASSLETGLGSPLHF
TRBD1 few 13 TRBJ1-1 TRBV2 TGTGCCAGCAGTGAAAGGGGACAGGGGGCAGGGTTCTTT CASSERGQGAGFF
- - 13 TRBJ2-2 TRBV7-3 TGTGCCAGCAGCTCGGGACTCCCCGGGGAGCTGTTTTTT CASSSGLPGELFF
- - 13 TRBJ1-5 TRBV29-1 TGCAGCGCCCAAATTGATAGCAATCAGCCCCAGCATTTT CSAQIDSNQPQHF
- few 15 TRBJ2-2 TRBV6-2/TRBV6-3 TGTGCCAGCGACGGTACATTCGGGAACACCGGGGAGCTGTTTTTT CASDGTFGNTGELFF
- - 13 TRBJ1-2 TRBV19 TGTGCCAGTAATGACAGTCCAAACTATGGCTACACCTTC CASNDSPNYGYTF
- few 13 TRBJ1-1 TRBV28 TGTGCCAGCAGTTTATCGAGTTGGTCTGAAGCTTTCTTT CASSLSSWSEAFF
- many 16 TRBJ2-7 TRBV6-2/TRBV6-3 TGTGCCAGCAGTTACCCAGGACTAAGCCAAACATACGAGCAGTACTTC CASSYPGLSQTYEQYF
TRBD2 few 14 TRBJ2-5 TRBV6-1 TGTGCCAGCAGCCGTGACACAACATGGGGACTACCGTACTTC CASSRDTTWGLPYF
- many 16 TRBJ2-6 TRBV24-1 TGTGCCACCAGTGACCGGGCCAACCCTGGGGCCAACGTCCTGACTTTC CATSDRANPGANVLTF
- - 13 TRBJ1-2 TRBV10-3 TGTGCCATCAGTGCAGAGGTTTCCTATGGCTACACCTTC CAISAEVSYGYTF
- - 15 TRBJ1-5 TRBV3-1 TGTGCCAGCAGCCGAGACGGCTCGTTAGGAGGTCCCCAGCATTTT CASSRDGSLGGPQHF
- many 14 TRBJ2-5 TRBV20-1 TGCAGTGCTAGAGATGCGGCTAGTCGGGAGACCCAGTACTTC CSARDAASRETQYF
- few 14 TRBJ1-3 TRBV7-3 TGTGCCAGCACACGACAGCTCTCTGGAAACACCATATATTTT CASTRQLSGNTIYF
- few 14 TRBJ2-7 TRBV20-1 TGCAGTGCTAGAGGAGGGGCTTCAACCTACGAGCAGTACTTC CSARGGASTYEQYF
TRBD2 many 14 TRBJ2-7 TRBV12-3/TRBV12-4 TGTGCCAGCAGTTTTGTGGGAGGGCCCTACGAGCAGTACTTC CASSFVGGPYEQYF
TRBD2 few 15 TRBJ2-7 TRBV19 TGTGCCAGTAGTACGACTGCCGGGAGGTTCTACGAGCAGTACTTC CASSTTAGRFYEQYF
TRBD2 - 16 TRBJ2-7 TRBV6-2/TRBV6-3 TGTGCCAGCAGTTATTTTAGCGGGAGGATCGCGGACGAGCAGTACTTC CASSYFSGRIADEQYF
- few 11 TRBJ2-5 TRBV7-8 TGTGCCAGCGTACGGCAAGAGACCCAGTACTTC CASVRQETQYF
TRBD2 many 15 TRBJ2-2 TRBV11-2 TGTGCCAGCAGCCAGACTAGCGGAAACACCGGGGAGCTGTTTTTT CASSQTSGNTGELFF
- many 15 TRBJ2-7 TRBV6-5 TGTGCCAGCAGTTACTCACCTCTGGGACGGTACGAGCAGTACTTC CASSYSPLGRYEQYF
TRBD2 - 14 TRBJ2-7 TRBV30 TGTGCCTGGAAGGTTAGCGGGGTCTCCTACGAGCAGTACTTC CAWKVSGVSYEQYF
TRBD1 few 14 TRBJ2-7 TRBV7-9 TGTGCCAGCAGCCCTCCGACAGGGGTACACGAGCAGTACTTC CASSPPTGVHEQYF
- many 10 TRBJ2-5 TRBV2 TGTGCCAGCAGTGAAGGGACCCAGTACTTC CASSEGTQYF
- many 12 TRBJ1-2 TRBV12-3/TRBV12-4 TGTGCCAGCAGTTTAGTGGGGTGGGGCTACACCTTC CASSLVGWGYTF